This T cell receptor beta chain appears in the sequencing data of a study of cytomegalovirus exposure and HLA in healthy donors (dated by TCRdb to the late 2010s). About the investigation overall: According to an earlier analysis of several hundred of the donors, roughly 180 million T cells yielded roughly 100 million unique TCR beta sequences and more than 250 Gb of sequence data. An early release covering roughly 580 HLA-typed donors comprised around 300 gigabases of sequencing data and tens of millions of unique TCR sequences. Of the roughly 400 genotyped donors, over 65% fell in the genetic ancestry cluster associated with self-reported Caucasian donors. The study aimed to test whether cataloging public T cell receptors could reveal signatures of past pathogen exposure. The T cell repertoires of some 700 subjects were profiled by immunosequencing and related to cytomegalovirus serostatus. Besides the first cohort of hundreds of subjects, a separate validation cohort made up of 120 different subjects was used. High-throughput TCR immunosequencing, statistical association of individual TCRs with disease status, and machine learning were combined to predict cytomegalovirus infection status. To study patterns of TCR occurrence, a later analysis re-analyzed previously published TCR beta repertoires from 600 to 750 donors and added high-resolution HLA genotyping. The later analysis used no new phenotypic data to find candidate immune exposures, relying instead on TCR beta sequences and their occurrence across donors. To decide whether each TCR beta V gene segment behaved as functional or pseudogenic, an earlier analysis of some 580 of the donors relied on high-throughput TCR beta sequencing. Donor age, sex, ethnicity and CMV serostatus were collected together with the repertoire data. Genome-wide SNP genotypes for about 55% of the 666 donors were used in a later genetic analysis, which treated that subset as a discovery cohort. All discovery cohort repertoires had been generated using a single sequencing platform. HLA typing included class I and class II loci at four-digit resolution. The number of donors typed differed by locus, with roughly 620-640 for A, B, C, DRB1 and DQB1, 522 for DQA1, nearly 610 for DPA1, and 450 to 480 for DPB1. Four to six DR-DQ haplotypes were handled as single units for association and clustering because linkage in the cohort was strong. Among some 400 genotyped donors of the cohort, an average of about 240,000 unique TCR beta nucleotide sequences was sequenced per donor, of which about 18% were non-productive. Results the study describes overall, beyond this receptor: The study listed 150 to 200 TCR beta chains as associated with cytomegalovirus. In a later analysis, HLA-associated TCR beta chains were found to be more clonally expanded and to have lower generation probabilities than equally common non-associated chains. Linkage disequilibrium might explain the correlated functional status among segregating V segments, but an unknown experimental factor could not be ruled out. When HLA alleles, especially DR and DQ, strongly co-occurred, TCR associations were difficult to assign to individual alleles. Immune exposure information for the cohort was limited to CMV serostatus. A few of the identified cytomegalovirus-associated TCR beta chains were confirmed in vitro to be specific for cytomegalovirus antigens. The cohort was sequenced for TCR beta chains only, and without alpha or paired-chain data the features that could be detected were limited. Across donors, most TCR sequences were observed very rarely, whereas some public TCRs were present in many individuals. Presence/absence analyses assumed roughly uniform sequencing depth across donors, an assumption that may not hold. A later genetic analysis associated a missense DCLRE1C variant with V-gene and J-gene trimming of TCR beta chains, and an independent cohort replicated the association. A group of highly shared sequence variants was considered likely to be a technical artifact of the sequencing pipeline. It was suggested by the authors that the approach could potentially be generalized to other disease states and immunological phenotypes. A further reported finding was that TCR beta sequences accurately predicted the HLA-A and HLA-B alleles for most subjects in the first cohort. At a false discovery rate of 0.05, a later analysis linked around 15,000 TCR beta sequences to specific HLA alleles. In a later analysis, the rate of TCR association differed among HLA loci, with DRB1 alleles having the most associated TCRs and HLA-C alleles having the fewest. In an earlier analysis of 587 of the donors, most TCR beta V segments appeared in productive rearrangements about 90% or about 30% of the time, broadly matching IMGT annotations. The earlier analysis of approximately 560 of the donors excluded 15 to 20 rarely observed V segments, including chromosome 9 orphons, because counts were too low. According to a later analysis, parvovirus B19, influenza, CMV and Epstein-Barr virus appeared linked to several top co-occurrence clusters. Cytomegalovirus status was reported to be diagnosed by the classifier with high specificity and sensitivity in both the original and validation cohorts. According to a later analysis, most CMV-associated TCR beta chains appeared to be HLA-restricted, and the HLA associations seemed to be driven largely by CMV exposure. Some IMGT-functional V segments, including TRBV6-2 and TRBV6-3, could not be distinguished by the 87-base-pair reads and were therefore excluded. Because HLA typing was missing for some donors at each locus, association tests included only the typed subset. Compared with the roughly 700-donor mean, donors in an Asian-associated ancestry cluster had fewer N-insertions in productive TCRs, according to a later genetic analysis.

Receptor amplification or capture employed the immunoSEQ multiplex PCR assay. The multiplex PCR relied on a mix of 60 forward primers for TCR Vbeta segments and 13 reverse primers for TCR Jbeta segments. A multiplex PCR assay on genomic DNA amplified the CDR3 region of rearranged TCR beta genes. The Illumina HiSeq System was used to sequence the amplified TCR beta libraries as 87-base-pair reads. The published analysis was carried out like this. In a later analysis, approximately 74 million unique TCR beta chains were counted across the roughly 670 repertoires, and around 10 million of these chains were shared by at least two donors. A nearest-neighbor algorithm error-corrected the raw reads and collapsed the reads into unique sequences, merging closely related sequences to remove PCR and sequencing errors. Alignment of CDR3 sequences to IMGT reference sequences was used to assign V, D and J gene segments. For a sequence to be retained, a match of at least six nucleotides was required to both a V gene segment and a J gene segment. Rearrangements were classified as productive when the CDR3 lacked stop codons and remained in frame with V and J, and all other rearrangements were classified as non-productive. CDR3 was defined by IMGT convention, running from the second conserved V-encoded cysteine to the conserved J-encoded phenylalanine. In an earlier analysis of around 540 of the donors, sequences lacking an unambiguous match to a single V gene segment were excluded. An earlier analysis of a few hundred of the donors classified V segments as functional when productive rearrangements were above 56.7% and as segregating when the standard deviation between donors was above 5%. A statistical classification framework was built to diagnose cytomegalovirus status from the catalog of TCR beta chain sequences. V and J gene assignment, in a later analysis, came from comparing TCR nucleotide sequences with IMGT/GENE-DB human TR gene sequences. The TCRdist pipeline was used in a later analysis to assign CDR3 sequences and most-parsimonious VDJ recombination scenarios. In a later analysis, every TCR beta chain was defined by the combination of its CDR3 amino acid sequence and its V-gene family, and reads without a unique V-gene family were dropped. In a later analysis, around 600 highly shared, low-generation-probability nucleotide sequences were removed to address suspected cross-contamination and a sequencing artifact. In a later analysis, a clonal expansion index for each public chain was calculated from normalized within-repertoire ranks of inferred template counts. In a later analysis, generation probabilities were computed with a VDJ recombination model fitted to out-of-frame rearrangements, and the resulting probabilities were checked against IGoR. Hypergeometric tests were used in a later analysis to score TCR-TCR, TCR-HLA and TCR-CMV co-occurrence, with a repertoire-size bias correction applied to the TCR pairs. To estimate false discovery rates, a later analysis permuted the HLA or CMV assignments 20 times. In a later analysis, co-occurring TCRs were grouped using DBSCAN, with TCRdist sequence similarity added in when clustering inside HLA-allele-positive subsets. Co-occurrence clustering excluded repertoires with fewer than 30,000 or more than 120,000 public chains, plus five with anomalous nucleotide sharing. TCRdb provides this immuneACCESS table in a form limited to in-frame rearrangements. Some clones are lacking; in checked studies, under half of them reflect an unresolved V gene, and why the rest are absent is not known. V and J calls and clone size are as listed in that table; D and trimming were resolved from the DNA. This sample gives tens of thousands of clones in total; around 73% of them show up just once. Clones ranked in the top ten supply roughly 3.2% of the sample.

The junction carries 10 bases between V and J, which are trimmed by 2 bases and 5 bases respectively. CDR1 is given as SGHDT and CDR2 as YYEEEE, both from the germline V gene. Including the terminal cysteine and phenylalanine, the CDR3 comprises 13 residues. Just the 39-base CDR3 DNA is kept, in frame starting at base 1. The cohort was made up of 666 healthy bone marrow donors. At the time of sampling, all cohort members were nominally healthy, though unrecorded immune exposures were likely present. The donor was CMV seronegative and belonged to the group of over 300 seronegative cohort members. Every donor gave a peripheral blood sample, and the peripheral blood mononuclear cells from that sample were used for TCR beta sequencing. The Qiagen DNeasy Blood Extraction Kit was used to extract genomic DNA from the blood cell samples. On this clone itself: Its cognate antigen has yet to be identified. No base qualities exist here, and no much larger clone lies one base off it.

The receptor was derived from a woman aged 25 to 39 in good health and CMV-seronegative. Sequenced: PBMCs. Recombination connected TRBV5-6 to TRBJ1-1; D gene: possibly TRBD1, on 6 matching bases. The DNA sequence is given as TGTGCCAGCAGCTTACGGGGGGCGACTGAAGCTTTCTTT. Translation gives CASSLRGATEAFF.